The rows below give T cell receptor beta chains drawn from one sample of a study of control samples from healthy donors and cancer patients. Repertoires were generated with immunoSEQ multiplex PCR, while TCRdb's copy carries only in-frame clones and drops some. The table records tens of thousands of clones, roughly 94% of them present only once. The specimen was blood. The receptors come from a man aged 25 to 45 in good health. The CDR3 runs from the conserved cysteine through the conserved F or W. A D gene is named only where the DNA matches it firmly. Size values are once, few and many counts, or a class for expanded clones, and some rows have none.

J: TRBJ1-5; D: -; size: -; V: TRBV9; CDR3: CASSVDLQPQHF; DNA: TGTGCCAGCAGCGTAGATTTGCAGCCCCAGCATTTT
J: TRBJ2-3; D: -; size: -; V: TRBV9; CDR3: CASSAGTRGGDTQYF; DNA: TGTGCCAGCAGCGCCGGGACAAGGGGTGGGGATACGCAGTATTTT
J: TRBJ1-2; D: -; size: -; V: TRBV28; CDR3: CASSFAGASNYGYTF; DNA: TGTGCCAGCAGTTTTGCGGGGGCCTCTAACTATGGCTACACCTTC
J: TRBJ2-3; D: TRBD2; size: -; V: TRBV7-2; CDR3: CASSKVPGGSTDTQYF; DNA: TGTGCCAGCAGCAAAGTCCCGGGGGGGAGCACAGATACGCAGTATTTT
J: TRBJ2-3; D: -; size: -; V: TRBV6-5; CDR3: CASSRQVSTDTQYF; DNA: TGTGCCAGCAGCAGGCAGGTTAGCACAGATACGCAGTATTTT
J: TRBJ1-2; D: -; size: -; V: TRBV5-4; CDR3: CASSNHREANYGYTF; DNA: TGTGCCAGCAGCAATCACCGGGAGGCTAACTATGGCTACACCTTC
J: TRBJ1-5; D: -; size: once; V: TRBV24-1; CDR3: CATSDQGVLQPQHF; DNA: TGTGCCACCAGTGACCAGGGTGTGCTTCAGCCCCAGCATTTT
J: TRBJ1-4; D: TRBD1; size: few; V: TRBV7-9; CDR3: CASSQGQGNEKLFF; DNA: TGTGCCAGCAGCCAGGGACAGGGGAATGAAAAACTGTTTTTT
J: TRBJ1-2; D: -; size: once; V: TRBV19; CDR3: CASRGRRDYGYTF; DNA: TGTGCCAGTAGGGGACGACGCGACTATGGCTACACCTTC
J: TRBJ2-3; D: -; size: -; V: TRBV15; CDR3: CATSRDLTRGTDTQYF; DNA: TGTGCCACCAGCAGAGATCTAACGCGGGGCACAGATACGCAGTATTTT
J: TRBJ2-7; D: TRBD2; size: -; V: TRBV27; CDR3: CASSPLSGGYPYEQYF; DNA: TGTGCCAGCAGTCCTCTTTCGGGGGGGTATCCCTACGAGCAGTACTTC
J: TRBJ2-7; D: TRBD2; size: -; V: TRBV5-4; CDR3: CASSGTGTSGRAEQYF; DNA: TGTGCCAGCAGCGGTACCGGGACTAGCGGGAGGGCCGAGCAGTACTTC
J: TRBJ2-5; D: -; size: -; V: TRBV6-5; CDR3: CASSGGQWQETQYF; DNA: TGTGCCAGCAGCGGTGGGCAGTGGCAAGAGACCCAGTACTTC
J: TRBJ2-7; D: -; size: -; V: TRBV7-2; CDR3: CASSLGQAPYEQYF; DNA: TGTGCCAGCAGCTTAGGTCAAGCCCCCTACGAGCAGTACTTC
J: TRBJ1-2; D: -; size: -; V: TRBV6-5; CDR3: CASSYSRRENYGYTF; DNA: TGTGCCAGCAGTTACTCGAGGAGGGAGAACTATGGCTACACCTTC
J: TRBJ1-2; D: TRBD1; size: -; V: TRBV6-1; CDR3: CASSEGTVAFYGYTF; DNA: TGTGCCAGCAGTGAGGGGACAGTGGCGTTCTATGGCTACACCTTC
J: TRBJ2-7; D: -; size: -; V: TRBV28; CDR3: CASRGPRGEQYF; DNA: TGTGCCAGCAGAGGTCCCCGGGGCGAGCAGTACTTC
J: TRBJ2-5; D: -; size: -; V: TRBV9; CDR3: CASSVEAGPQETQYF; DNA: TGTGCCAGCAGCGTAGAAGCGGGTCCCCAAGAGACCCAGTACTTC
J: TRBJ2-7; D: -; size: -; V: TRBV4-2; CDR3: CASSQDSGSEQYF; DNA: TGTGCCAGCAGCCAAGATTCGGGATCCGAGCAGTACTTC
J: TRBJ1-2; D: TRBD1; size: -; V: TRBV7-3; CDR3: CASSLGDSRYGYTF; DNA: TGTGCCAGCAGCTTAGGGGACAGCCGATATGGCTACACCTTC
J: TRBJ2-3; D: -; size: once; V: TRBV5-5; CDR3: CASSRGQGSDTQYF; DNA: TGTGCCAGCAGTCGGGGCCAAGGGTCAGATACGCAGTATTTT
J: TRBJ1-1; D: -; size: -; V: TRBV6-2/TRBV6-3; CDR3: CASSRFRDPNTDTEAFF; DNA: TGTGCCAGCAGTCGCTTCCGGGACCCCAATACCGACACTGAAGCTTTCTTT
J: TRBJ1-5; D: TRBD1; size: -; V: TRBV10-3; CDR3: CAISGGGQGGQPQHF; DNA: TGTGCCATCAGCGGGGGAGGACAGGGAGGCCAGCCCCAGCATTTT
J: TRBJ2-1; D: TRBD2; size: -; V: TRBV29-1; CDR3: CSVFSGSGNEQFF; DNA: TGCAGCGTATTCAGCGGGAGTGGTAATGAGCAGTTCTTC
J: TRBJ1-6; D: -; size: -; V: TRBV7-2; CDR3: CASRTLSSYNSPLHF; DNA: TGTGCCAGCAGGACATTGAGCTCCTATAATTCACCCCTCCACTTT
J: TRBJ1-6; D: TRBD1; size: medium-sized; V: TRBV2; CDR3: CASSGTGRPLHF; DNA: TGTGCCAGCAGTGGGACAGGGCGACCCCTCCACTTT
J: TRBJ1-1; D: -; size: -; V: TRBV7-6; CDR3: CASSRDVNTEAFF; DNA: TGTGCCAGCAGCCGAGACGTAAACACTGAAGCTTTCTTT
J: TRBJ1-1; D: -; size: -; V: TRBV19; CDR3: CASRPRKTGGEAFF; DNA: TGTGCCAGTAGGCCTAGGAAAACCGGGGGTGAAGCTTTCTTT
J: TRBJ2-7; D: -; size: once; V: TRBV11-3; CDR3: CASSSFQGEGQYF; DNA: TGTGCCAGCAGCTCCTTCCAGGGTGAAGGGCAGTACTTC
J: TRBJ1-1; D: -; size: -; V: TRBV28; CDR3: CASTTVYEAFF; DNA: TGTGCCAGCACGACCGTGTATGAAGCTTTCTTT
J: TRBJ1-2; D: -; size: -; V: TRBV28; CDR3: CASTEGGRGYTF; DNA: TGTGCCAGCACCGAGGGGGGGCGCGGCTACACCTTC
J: TRBJ1-4; D: -; size: -; V: TRBV3-1/TRBV3-2; CDR3: CASSQDHPGTNEKLFF; DNA: TGTGCCAGCAGCCAAGATCATCCAGGCACTAATGAAAAACTGTTTTTT
J: TRBJ2-5; D: -; size: -; V: TRBV7-9; CDR3: CASSFGETQYF; DNA: TGTGCCAGCAGCTTTGGAGAGACCCAGTACTTC
J: TRBJ2-3; D: -; size: -; V: TRBV6-1; CDR3: CASSERSSTDTQYF; DNA: TGTGCCAGCAGTGAAAGGTCTAGCACAGATACGCAGTATTTT
J: TRBJ1-3; D: -; size: -; V: TRBV6-1; CDR3: CASSEATHSLISGNTIYF; DNA: TGTGCCAGCAGTGAAGCGACTCATTCTCTTATCTCTGGAAACACCATATATTTT
J: TRBJ2-7; D: -; size: -; V: TRBV27; CDR3: CASSLRAASSYEQYF; DNA: TGTGCCAGCAGTTTGAGGGCCGCAAGCTCCTACGAGCAGTACTTC
J: TRBJ2-1; D: -; size: -; V: TRBV6-5; CDR3: CASTDLPDNNEQFF; DNA: TGTGCCAGCACAGACCTCCCTGACAACAATGAGCAGTTCTTC
J: TRBJ2-5; D: -; size: -; V: TRBV6-6; CDR3: CATCGNRQETQYF; DNA: TGTGCCACCTGTGGGAACCGCCAAGAGACCCAGTACTTC
J: TRBJ1-6; D: -; size: -; V: TRBV12-3/TRBV12-4; CDR3: CASSPGMVTLHF; DNA: TGTGCCAGCAGCCCGGGCATGGTGACCCTCCACTTT
J: TRBJ2-1; D: -; size: -; V: TRBV9; CDR3: CASSVDSGPYNEQFF; DNA: TGTGCCAGCAGCGTAGATTCAGGACCCTACAATGAGCAGTTCTTC
J: TRBJ1-1; D: -; size: -; V: TRBV5-6; CDR3: CASSLGWNTEAFF; DNA: TGTGCCAGCAGCTTGGGCTGGAACACTGAAGCTTTCTTT
J: TRBJ1-6; D: -; size: -; V: TRBV27; CDR3: CASSFFQDNSPLHF; DNA: TGTGCCAGCAGTTTTTTTCAGGACAATTCACCCCTCCACTTT
J: TRBJ2-5; D: -; size: -; V: TRBV19; CDR3: CASSILVNSETQYF; DNA: TGTGCCAGTAGTATTTTGGTAAATTCGGAGACCCAGTACTTC
J: TRBJ1-2; D: TRBD1; size: -; V: TRBV28; CDR3: CASSLDRGIRYTF; DNA: TGTGCCAGCAGTTTAGACAGGGGTATACGCTACACCTTC
J: TRBJ1-6; D: -; size: -; V: TRBV5-1; CDR3: CASSLRDVSSNSPLHF; DNA: TGCGCCAGCAGCTTGAGGGATGTCAGTAGTAATTCACCCCTCCACTTT
J: TRBJ2-7; D: -; size: -; V: TRBV5-4; CDR3: CASSSGATYEQYF; DNA: TGTGCCAGCAGCTCCGGGGCCACCTACGAGCAGTACTTC
J: TRBJ2-7; D: -; size: -; V: TRBV4-1; CDR3: CASSLDPRAYEQYF; DNA: TGCGCCAGCAGCCTCGATCCCCGAGCGTACGAGCAGTACTTC
J: TRBJ2-5; D: -; size: -; V: TRBV12-3/TRBV12-4; CDR3: CASSAGPLKTQYF; DNA: TGTGCCAGCAGTGCGGGTCCCTTAAAGACCCAGTACTTC